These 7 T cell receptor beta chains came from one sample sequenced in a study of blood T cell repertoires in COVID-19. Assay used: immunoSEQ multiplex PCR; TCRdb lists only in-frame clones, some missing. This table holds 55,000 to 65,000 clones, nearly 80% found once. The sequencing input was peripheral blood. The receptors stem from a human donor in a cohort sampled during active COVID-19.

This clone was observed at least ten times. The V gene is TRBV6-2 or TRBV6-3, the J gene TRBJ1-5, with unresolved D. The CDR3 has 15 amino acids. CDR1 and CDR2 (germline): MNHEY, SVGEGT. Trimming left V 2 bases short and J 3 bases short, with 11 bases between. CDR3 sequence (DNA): TGTGCCAGCAGTTACAGGTGGGGAGTCAATCAGCCCCAGCATTTT. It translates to CASSYRWGVNQPQHF.

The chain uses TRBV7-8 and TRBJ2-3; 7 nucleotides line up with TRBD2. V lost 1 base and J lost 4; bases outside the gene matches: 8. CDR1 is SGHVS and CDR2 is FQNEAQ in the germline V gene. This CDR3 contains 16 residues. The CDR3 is CASSLGPSGFADTQYF. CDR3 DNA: TGTGCCAGCAGCTTAGGTCCTAGCGGCTTCGCAGATACGCAGTATTTT.

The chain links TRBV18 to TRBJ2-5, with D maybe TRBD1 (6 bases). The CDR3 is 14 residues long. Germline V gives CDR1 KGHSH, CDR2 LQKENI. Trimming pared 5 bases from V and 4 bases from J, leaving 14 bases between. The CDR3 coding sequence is TGTGCCAGCTCAACGGGACACGGGGTAGAGACCCAGTACTTC. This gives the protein CASSTGHGVETQYF.

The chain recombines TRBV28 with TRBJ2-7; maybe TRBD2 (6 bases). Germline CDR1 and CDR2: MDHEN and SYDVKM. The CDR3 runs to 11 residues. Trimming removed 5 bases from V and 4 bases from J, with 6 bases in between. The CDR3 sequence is CASSRGYEQYF. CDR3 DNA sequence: TGTGCCAGCAGTCGGGGGTACGAGCAGTACTTC.

The DNA of the CDR3 is TGTGCCAGCCTCAGACAGGGCAGCTATGGCTACACCTTC. Translated: CASLRQGSYGYTF. J is TRBJ1-2 and V is TRBV19, with TRBD1 matching over 7 bases. V shed 9 bases and J 4 bases; nucleotides not matched to a gene: 8. There are 13 residues in the CDR3. CDR1 LNHDA and CDR2 SQIVND come from the germline V gene (reference sequence).

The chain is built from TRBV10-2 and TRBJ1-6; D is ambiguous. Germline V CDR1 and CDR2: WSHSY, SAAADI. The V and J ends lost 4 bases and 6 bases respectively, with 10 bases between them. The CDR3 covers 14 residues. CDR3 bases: TGCGCCAGCAGTGCCACCACGGGTAATTCACCCCTCCACTTT. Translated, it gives CASSATTGNSPLHF.

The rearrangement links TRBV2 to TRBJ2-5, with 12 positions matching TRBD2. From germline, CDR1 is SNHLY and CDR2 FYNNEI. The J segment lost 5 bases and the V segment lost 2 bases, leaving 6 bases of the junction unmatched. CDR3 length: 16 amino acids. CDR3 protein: CASSEWLAGGLETQYF. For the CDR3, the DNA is TGTGCCAGCAGTGAATGGCTAGCGGGGGGGCTGGAGACCCAGTACTTC.